This T cell receptor beta chain stems from a study of shared clonotypes between healthy human individuals. Study outcomes and limitations: A generally larger estimated richness was seen in naive subsets than in memory subsets. Naive CD4 clonotypes overlapped across a handful of donors at about 5.2%. Clonotypes which were not shared had lower generation probabilities than clonotypes that all four donors shared.

CD45RO negativity and positive selection for CCR7 defined naive CD8 cells, a population that excluded terminally differentiated effector memory CD45RA+ cells. A note on this clone: The target antigen is unknown.

The CDR3 is 15 amino acids. Germline-derived CDR1 and CDR2 are LGHNA and YSLEER. The ends were cut back, 0 bases at V and 2 bases at J, with 7 bases in the middle. Measured with immunoSEQ multiplex PCR; TCRdb has only the in-frame clones, and not every one. The profile shows about 2 million clones, around 96% of them singletons. The sequence came from a young man in good health. The V and J genes are TRBV4-3 and TRBJ2-2, with D unresolved. The sample was naive CD8+ T cells sorted from blood. The CDR3 here is CASSQDRTNTGELFF. CDR3 bases: TGCGCCAGCAGCCAAGATCGAACCAACACCGGGGAGCTGTTTTTT.